Shown below are 20 T cell receptor beta chains from a single sample sequenced in a study of cytomegalovirus exposure and HLA in healthy donors. The PCR had 60 Vbeta and 13 Jbeta primers. Produced via immunoSEQ multiplex PCR; TCRdb's table is partial and in-frame only. The sample shows 110,000 to 150,000 clones, more than 80% of them seen only once. The sample was PBMCs. All receptors derive from a woman aged 40 to 49 in good health and CMV-seropositive.

The chain carries TRBV28 and TRBJ1-2; 8 bases map to TRBD1. J was trimmed by 8 bases and V by 5 bases; bases with no gene match: 7. Looked up from germline, CDR1 is MDHEN and CDR2 is SYDVKM. The CDR3 spans 13 residues. The DNA of the CDR3 is TGTGCCAGCAGTCCGGACAGGGTTGTCGGCTACACCTTC. Amino acid sequence: CASSPDRVVGYTF.

V gene TRBV27 combines with J gene TRBJ2-7, with TRBD1 matching 9 bases. There are 19 residues in the CDR3. Germline V CDR1 and CDR2: MNHEY, SMNVEV (reference sequence). V lost 4 bases, J lost 4 bases, and 20 bases stayed unmatched. Written as DNA, the CDR3 is TGTGCCAGCAGTTCGCTAACAATTTTCCCGGGACAGGGTAGTTACGAGCAGTACTTC. It yields the protein CASSSLTIFPGQGSYEQYF.

This clone was seen a few times. The CDR3 here is CASSELYGYTF. The CDR3 coding sequence is TGTGCCAGCAGTGAACTCTATGGCTACACCTTC. The genes are TRBV2 and TRBJ1-2; no firm D call. Germline assignment: CDR1 SNHLY and CDR2 FYNNEI. Trimming cost V 2 bases and J 4 bases, with 2 bases left between them. The CDR3 contains 11 residues.

This sequence joins TRBV27 and TRBJ2-1; 8 bases map to TRBD2. V was pared by 5 bases and J by 9 bases, with 12 bases of the junction left unmatched. This CDR3 has 15 residues. In germline, CDR1 is MNHEY, CDR2 SMNVEV (reference sequence). The CDR3 sequence: CASSPISGNQGEQFF. DNA for the CDR3: TGTGCCAGCAGTCCAATTAGCGGGAACCAGGGTGAGCAGTTCTTC.

This clone was counted once. The CDR3, as DNA: TGTGCCAGCAGTTCCTCAGGGGGTGATTCACCCCTCCACTTT. Translated: CASSSSGGDSPLHF. The chain combines TRBV28 with TRBJ1-6, with 7 bases fitting TRBD1. This CDR3 region has 14 residues. V lost 4 bases, J lost 8 bases, and 5 bases stayed unmatched. Germline CDR1 is MDHEN and CDR2 is SYDVKM.

The V gene is TRBV28, the J gene TRBJ1-2, with 8 bases aligning to TRBD1. Germline CDR1 and CDR2: MDHEN and SYDVKM. This CDR3 comprises 13 residues. V gave up 5 bases and J gave up 3 bases; unmatched junction bases: 2. CDR3 nucleotides: TGTGCCAGCAGTAGGACAGGGTACTATGGCTACACCTTC. Protein product: CASSRTGYYGYTF.

V is TRBV6-6 and J is TRBJ1-2, with 8 bases fitting TRBD1. V lost 2 bases, J lost 8 bases, and 7 bases stayed unmatched. Germline loops: CDR1 MNHNY, CDR2 SVGAGI (reference sequence). The CDR3 is 14 amino acids. This CDR3 is CASSYRTGNRGYTF. The CDR3 DNA is TGTGCCAGCAGTTACAGGACAGGGAATAGGGGCTACACCTTC.

The rearrangement links TRBV6-5 to TRBJ1-2; TRBD1 is a possible D gene (5 bases). This CDR3 has 14 residues. The V gene's germline CDR1 is MNHEY and CDR2 SVGAGI. Trimming took off 6 bases at V and 8 bases at J, with 19 bases between the two ends. The CDR3 DNA is TGTGCCAGCAGCCCCCTTGGGGACTCTGGGGGCTACACCTTC. Its translation is CASSPLGDSGGYTF.

This sequence joins TRBV1 and TRBJ1-4. TRBV1 is labeled a pseudogene. CDR3 length equals 19 residues. The CDR3 DNA reads TGCACCAGCAGCCAAGAAGGGAGCCAATGTAGGGAGACTAATGAAAAACTGTTTTTT. Its protein product is CTSSQEGSQCRETNEKLFF.

This rearrangement joins TRBV6-6 to TRBJ1-1; a weak D match, TRBD1 (6 bases). Germline values: CDR1 MNHNY, CDR2 SVGAGI (reference sequence). The CDR3 sequence is 13 residues long. With 6 bases removed from V and 1 base from J, the gap between germline ends came to 9 bases. CDR3 nucleotide sequence: TGTGCCAGCAGCCTAGGGGGGAACACTGAAGCTTTCTTT. It encodes CASSLGGNTEAFF.

The rearrangement links TRBV5-1 to TRBJ1-4; D uncertain. V was pared by 1 base and J by 8 bases, with 15 bases between. This CDR3 is 15 amino acids long. Germline V gene lookup returns CDR1 SGHRS and CDR2 YFSETQ. The CDR3 DNA reads TGCGCCAGCAGCTTGAACGGTGGACTGGGCGAAAAACTGTTTTTT. It translates to CASSLNGGLGEKLFF. The full variable domain, with the rest looked up from reference TRBV5-1 and TRBJ1-4, is KAGVTQTPRYLIKTRGQQVTLSCSPISGHRSVSWYQQTPGQGLQFLFEYFSETQRNKGNFPGRFSGRQFSNSRSEMNVSTLELGDSALYLCASSLNGGLGEKLFFGSGTQLSVL.

The chain couples TRBV7-2 to TRBJ2-7; D may be TRBD2 (7 bases). CDR1 SGHTA and CDR2 FQGNSA come from the germline V gene. The V gene lost 5 bases and the J gene lost 2 bases, with 19 bases spanning the gap. The CDR3 length is 16 residues. The CDR3 DNA reads as TGTGCCAGCAGCCCCCGAGGGGGAGGGGGTCCCTACGAGCAGTACTTC. The encoded protein is CASSPRGGGGPYEQYF. The full variable domain, with the rest looked up from reference TRBV7-2 and TRBJ2-7, is GAGVSQSPSNKVTEKGKDVELRCDPISGHTALYWYRQSLGQGLEFLIYFQGNSAPDKSGLPSDRFSAERTGGSVSTLTIQRTQQEDSAVYLCASSPRGGGGPYEQYFGPGTRLTVT.

The genes are TRBV6-4 and TRBJ2-1; TRBD2 matches at 7 bases. Unmatched junction bases numbered 4, after V lost 2 bases and J lost 3 bases. The CDR3 extends over 15 amino acids. Germline assignment: CDR1 MRHNA and CDR2 SNTAGT. The CDR3 DNA sequence: TGTGCCAGCAGTGACGGGGGGGAGGACTACAATGAGCAGTTCTTC. Its protein product is CASSDGGEDYNEQFF.

The chain combines TRBV11-2 with TRBJ1-4; D remains ambiguous. The CDR3 covers 15 residues. Germline-derived CDR1 and CDR2 are SGHAT and FQNNGV. V shed 5 bases and J shed 6 bases, with 16 bases lying between them. The CDR3 sequence is CASSQETTGDEKLFF. The DNA for the CDR3 is TGTGCCAGCAGCCAGGAGACTACTGGTGATGAAAAACTGTTTTTT.

This clone was counted once. The chain joins TRBV27 to TRBJ2-1; D is undetermined. The germline V and J ends were trimmed by 6 bases and 4 bases, with 4 bases remaining between them. This CDR3 comprises 11 residues. Germline V gene sequence: CDR1 MNHEY, CDR2 SMNVEV (reference sequence). This CDR3 is CASRTYNEQFF. In DNA, the CDR3 is TGTGCCAGCAGGACATACAATGAGCAGTTCTTC.

This clone has a single count. The rearrangement uses TRBV28 and TRBJ2-1, with D possibly matching TRBD2 (6 bases). The germline V gene encodes CDR1 MDHEN and CDR2 SYDVKM. V dropped 9 bases and J dropped 1 base, with 10 bases sitting between them. The CDR3 totals 13 residues. The CDR3 here is CASRERSYNEQFF. In DNA form, the CDR3 reads TGTGCCAGTCGGGAGCGGTCCTACAATGAGCAGTTCTTC.

This chain connects TRBV5-3 to TRBJ2-3; 8 bases are a match to TRBD2. TRBV5-3 is labeled an ORF, and its function is uncertain. This CDR3 comprises 14 residues. With V trimmed by 6 bases and J by 3 bases, 6 bases remained unmatched. CDR3 in DNA: TGTGCCAGAATCCACGGGGGGGCAACAGATACGCAGTATTTT. Protein sequence: CARIHGGATDTQYF.

CDR3 nucleotides: TGTGCCAGCAGATCGACAGGGACCAATGAGCAGTTCTTC. This codes for CASRSTGTNEQFF. The V call is TRBV7-2, the J call TRBJ2-1; the match to TRBD1 covers 7 bases. CDR1 is SGHTA, CDR2 FQGNSA, per germline. The J segment lost 6 bases and the V segment lost 6 bases, leaving 5 bases of the junction unmatched. This CDR3 has 13 amino acids.

V is TRBV2 and J is TRBJ1-2; D might be TRBD1 (5 bases). V lost 0 bases and J lost 8, with 16 bases in between. Per germline, CDR1 SNHLY and CDR2 FYNNEI. There are 15 residues in the CDR3. In DNA, the CDR3 is TGTGCCAGCAGTGAAGCGAGCGGGACTCTAGGGGGCTACACCTTC. Translation gives CASSEASGTLGGYTF. Filled out from reference TRBV2 and TRBJ1-2, the complete variable domain reads EPEVTQTPSHQVTQMGQEVILRCVPISNHLYFYWYRQILGQKVEFLVSFYNNEISEKSEIFDDQFSVERPDGSNFTLKIRSTKLEDSAMYFCASSEASGTLGGYTFGSGTRLTVV.

A single count supports this clone. J is TRBJ2-5 and V is TRBV18; TRBD1 is a possible D gene (5 bases). The germline V gene encodes CDR1 KGHSH and CDR2 LQKENI. The CDR3 loop spans 13 amino acids. V was clipped by 6 bases and J by 1 base, with 9 bases between them. The CDR3 nucleotides are TGTGCCAGCTCCCGGACACCCCAAGAGACCCAGTACTTC. This sequence encodes CASSRTPQETQYF.